These 14 T cell receptor beta chains were all obtained from the same sample, sequenced in a study of PD-1 blockade in classical Hodgkin lymphoma. Repertoires were generated with immunoSEQ multiplex PCR, while TCRdb's copy carries only in-frame clones and drops some. The profile shows 25,000 to 35,000 clones, roughly 90% of them singletons. Indicated time point: newly diagnosed, previously untreated cHL patient sample. Starting with thawed PBMCs, CD4+ T cells were purified by magnetic negative selection. The sequenced sample was CD4+ T cells from blood. The source of these receptors is a human donor with classical Hodgkin lymphoma.

The rearrangement uses TRBV28 and TRBJ2-3, with D possibly matching TRBD1 (5 bases). The CDR3 sequence is 12 residues long. Trimming took off 8 bases at V and 0 bases at J, with 6 bases between the two ends. The germline CDR1 and CDR2 sequences are MDHEN and SYDVKM. CDR3 in DNA: TGTGCCAGCCAGGGTAGCACAGATACGCAGTATTTT. Translating gives CASQGSTDTQYF.

In this sample, this clone turned up once. The chain recombines TRBV19 with TRBJ2-7; D gene uncertain. Looked up from germline, CDR1 is LNHDA and CDR2 is SQIVND (reference sequence). This CDR3 spans 13 amino acids. V was shortened by 4 bases and J by 6 bases, with 13 bases between the two germline ends. CDR3 sequence: CASSKGQRTEQYF. The CDR3 nucleotides are TGTGCCAGTAGTAAAGGGCAGAGGACCGAGCAGTACTTC.

This chain links TRBV6-5 with TRBJ1-1; unclear D gene. Germline values: CDR1 MNHEY, CDR2 SVGAGI. V lost 1 base, J lost 6 bases, and 3 bases lay in between. This CDR3 has 11 amino acids. The CDR3 DNA follows: TGTGCCAGCAGTTACTTGGCTGAAGCTTTCTTT. Protein sequence: CASSYLAEAFF.

V and J are TRBV9 and TRBJ2-7; 12 bases agree with TRBD2. With 2 bases clipped from V and 7 bases from J, the junction kept 7 bases outside the gene matches. CDR1 SGDLS and CDR2 YYNGEE come from the germline V gene. This CDR3 is 15 amino acids long. The CDR3 region is CASSVGSTSGGEQYF. DNA of the CDR3: TGTGCCAGCAGCGTGGGCTCGACTAGCGGGGGTGAGCAGTACTTC.

The CDR3 region is CASSEARETQYF. In nucleotides, the CDR3 is TGTGCCAGCAGTGAAGCTCGAGAGACCCAGTACTTC. This chain uses TRBV6-1 with TRBJ2-5; D is unclear. The CDR3 has 12 amino acids. CDR1 MNHNS and CDR2 SASEGT come from the germline V gene. V lost 0 bases and J 4 bases, leaving 3 bases between the germline ends.

This chain joins TRBV6-5 and TRBJ1-1; no definite D call. The V end was cut by 4 bases, the J end by 3 bases, with 12 bases between. In germline, CDR1 is MNHEY, CDR2 SVGAGI. This CDR3 region has 14 residues. CDR3 nucleotide sequence: TGTGCCAGCAGTTCCCCGGGGTGGGACACTGAAGCTTTCTTT. Its protein is CASSSPGWDTEAFF.

This chain uses TRBV6-4 with TRBJ2-3; 7 bases are shared with TRBD2. The V and J ends lost 2 bases and 2 bases, in that order; junction bases with no gene match: 1. The CDR3 sequence is 14 residues long. CDR1 is MRHNA and CDR2 is SNTAGT in the germline V gene. The CDR3 reads CASSDGRATDTQYF. For the CDR3, the DNA is TGTGCCAGCAGTGACGGGAGGGCCACAGATACGCAGTATTTT.

The gene calls are TRBV6-5 and TRBJ2-4; perhaps TRBD2 as D (5 bases). V was shortened by 4 bases and J by 10 bases, with 14 bases between the two germline ends. CDR1 MNHEY and CDR2 SVGAGI come from the germline V gene. This CDR3 has 13 residues. The CDR3 loop is CASSLDGSGIQYF. CDR3 in DNA: TGTGCCAGCAGTTTGGATGGCTCGGGAATTCAGTACTTC.

For this clone: One junction end disagrees with the germline gene, perhaps due to a read error. The DNA of the CDR3 is TGTGCTAGCAGCTCGGATGGAGTCTGGGGGGAGCAGTACTTC. Protein sequence: CASSSDGVWGEQYF. The gene calls are TRBV7-7 and TRBJ2-7, with D perhaps matching TRBD1 or TRBD2 (5 bases each). CDR1 is SSHAT, CDR2 FNYEAQ, per germline (reference sequence). The CDR3 covers 14 residues. The full variable domain, its missing parts supplied by reference TRBV7-7 and TRBJ2-7, is GAGVSQSPRYKVTKRGQDVTLRCDPISSHATLYWYQQALGQGPEFLTYFNYEAQPDKSGLPSDRFSAERPEGSISTLTIQRTEQRDSAMYRCASSSDGVWGEQYFGPGTRLTVT.

This clone was seen just once. The rearrangement uses TRBV7-8 and TRBJ2-1, with D maybe TRBD2 (7 bases). The CDR3 loop spans 14 amino acids. Germline V gives CDR1 SGHVS, CDR2 FQNEAQ. Trimming stripped 0 bases from V and 6 bases from J, with 9 bases between. In DNA form, the CDR3 reads TGTGCCAGCAGCTTAGCGCGGGGGCCCAATGAGCAGTTCTTC. As protein: CASSLARGPNEQFF.

This chain uses TRBV5-1 with TRBJ2-5, with a possible D match to TRBD1 (6 bases). V shed 4 bases and J shed 3 bases, with 16 bases lying between them. Germline-derived CDR1 and CDR2 are SGHRS and YFSETQ. There are 15 residues in the CDR3. The CDR3 sequence is CASSGEGHPEETQYF. CDR3 nucleotide sequence: TGCGCCAGCAGCGGCGAGGGACACCCGGAAGAGACCCAGTACTTC.

This chain joins TRBV5-5 and TRBJ1-2; no definite D call. Germline CDR1 is SGHKS and CDR2 is YYEKEE (reference sequence). V was clipped by 4 bases and J by 6 bases, with 13 bases between them. The CDR3 has 13 amino acids. This CDR3 is CASSGIRSDGYTF. DNA of the CDR3: TGTGCCAGCAGCGGGATTAGGAGCGATGGCTACACCTTC.

This clone was detected once. The gene calls are TRBV9 and TRBJ2-2, with D unclear. This CDR3 comprises 13 residues. V shed 0 bases and J shed 6 bases, with 6 bases lying between them. Germline V gives CDR1 SGDLS, CDR2 YYNGEE. The CDR3 DNA follows: TGTGCCAGCAGCGTAGTGTTTTCCGGGGAGCTGTTTTTT. Amino acid sequence: CASSVVFSGELFF.

The gene calls are TRBV4-1 and TRBJ2-3; 10 bases fit TRBD2. There are 16 residues in the CDR3. Looked up from germline, CDR1 is MGHRA and CDR2 is YSYEKL. The V and J ends lost 6 bases and 1 base, in that order; junction bases with no gene match: 7. DNA for the CDR3: TGCGCCAGCAGTCCGGGACTAGCGATTCGCACAGATACGCAGTATTTT. It codes for CASSPGLAIRTDTQYF.